The TCR beta chain under discussion was sequenced for a study of breast tumors, draining lymph nodes, adjacent tissues. Breast cancer patients provided tissue from their axillary draining lymph nodes. This CDR3 contains 13 residues. Germline lookup yields CDR1 DFQATT and CDR2 SNEGSKA (reference sequence). V was clipped by 0 bases and J by 6 bases; unmatched bases: 2. This clonotype was seen many times. One entry per CDR3 protein, called by TCRdb with MiXCR from the multiplex PCR reads. This table holds approximately 100,000 distinct CDR3 sequences, about 30% found once. The TCR sequence derives from a female donor with breast cancer. Some clones in this sample may be carry-over from other donors' samples. The chain has TRBV20-1 and TRBJ1-5; 7 nucleotides agree with TRBD1. What was sequenced was axillary lymph node tissue. The CDR3 sequence is CSAREAGGQPQHF. The CDR3 region has the DNA TGCAGTGCTAGAGAGGCAGGGGGTCAGCCCCAGCATTTT.